Reported below is one T cell receptor beta chain. What it binds is unknown. Since a much larger clone is just one base distant, this may be a read error. The source of the sample is a study of tumor-infiltrating lymphocytes in primary liver carcinoma. The authors took blood RNA from unsorted whole blood and also extracted germline DNA. Patients had chronic HBV infection and were treatment-naive. Preoperatively, peripheral blood was drawn, approximately 4.4 milliliters in total. The study's findings and limits: Top-250-clone fractions were significantly higher in tumors than in blood (p = 0.039). Overlap between tumor regions exceeded overlap of tumor with adjacent tissue or blood.

Priming with a constant-region primer yielded TCR beta cDNA from around 540 ng total RNA. Three nested multiplex PCR rounds, a slightly modified ARM-PCR, produced the libraries for TCR beta. TCRdb reprocessed the multiplex PCR reads via MiXCR and lists one record per CDR3 protein. The sample holds about 180,000 distinct CDR3 sequences; 50% to 75% are singletons and the top ten take less than 75%. This clonotype was obtained from a man aged 40-55 years with primary liver carcinoma and hepatitis B virus infection. Sequenced: peripheral blood.

The CDR3 DNA follows: TGTGCCAACAGCTTATTAGCGGGAGAGGGCTACGAGCAGTACTTC. Translating it yields CANSLLAGEGYEQYF. The V gene is TRBV11-3, the J gene TRBJ2-7, with 9 positions matching TRBD2. The CDR3 loop spans 15 amino acids. Looked up from germline, CDR1 is SGHNT and CDR2 is YENEEA.